This passage covers 26 T cell receptor beta chains from one sample sequenced in a study of T cells after yellow fever vaccination. TCRdb reprocessed the 5' RACE reads with MiXCR, giving one entry per CDR3 protein. The sample has about 360,000 distinct CDR3 sequences; approximately 6% are singletons. The starting material was PBMCs, obtained 5 days after the yellow fever booster vaccination. The receptors come from a man between 25 and 39 years old who received the YFV17D yellow fever vaccine.

The V gene is TRBV9, the J gene TRBJ2-1, with 8 bases aligning to TRBD2. Germline CDR1 is SGDLS and CDR2 is YYNGEE. The CDR3 is made up of 17 amino acids. V lost 0 bases to trimming and J lost 8 bases; unmatched junction nucleotides: 13. CDR3 residues: CASSVGKSGTRRDEQFF. For the CDR3, the DNA is TGTGCCAGCAGCGTAGGGAAAAGCGGGACTAGGCGGGATGAGCAGTTCTTC.

The chain links TRBV5-6 to TRBJ2-1, with TRBD1 as a possible D gene (5 bases). This CDR3 has 16 amino acids. The V gene's germline CDR1 is SGHDT and CDR2 YYEEEE. The V end was cut by 1 base, the J end by 8 bases, with 19 bases between. The DNA of the CDR3 is TGTGCCAGCAGCTTGAAGGGGTTGGGGATTCTCGATGAGCAGTTCTTC. Its translation is CASSLKGLGILDEQFF. Full variable domain (remainder filled in from reference TRBV5-6 and TRBJ2-1): DAGVTQSPTHLIKTRGQQVTLRCSPKSGHDTVSWYQQALGQGPQFIFQYYEEEERQRGNFPDRFSGHQFPNYSSELNVNALLLGDSALYLCASSLKGLGILDEQFFGPGTRLTVL.

J is TRBJ2-5 and V is TRBV5-1; no reliable D call. The CDR3 covers 11 residues. V dropped 1 base and J dropped 7 bases, with 5 bases sitting between them. Germline assignment: CDR1 SGHRS and CDR2 YFSETQ. CDR3 coding DNA: TGCGCCAGCAGCTTGTTGGGGACCCAGTACTTC. Protein: CASSLLGTQYF.

This clonotype has a handful of counts. The V and J genes are TRBV12-3 or TRBV12-4 and TRBJ2-1; D not resolved. CDR3 length: 14 residues. The V end was cut by 4 bases, the J end by 5 bases, with 12 bases between. The CDR3 DNA reads TGTGCCAGCAGTTCGATAAAATCCCACAATGAGCAGTTCTTC. Its protein is CASSSIKSHNEQFF.

The V gene is TRBV13, the J gene TRBJ2-1; 9 bases line up with TRBD2. The CDR3 runs to 15 residues. The germline gives CDR1 PRHDT, CDR2 FYEKMQ (reference sequence). Unmatched junction bases numbered 11, after V lost 5 bases and J lost 9 bases. This chain's CDR3 is CASSQSLAGPLEQFF. CDR3 nucleotides: TGTGCCAGCAGCCAGAGTCTAGCGGGACCCCTTGAGCAGTTCTTC.

This clonotype has only a few counts. This chain joins TRBV14 and TRBJ2-1, with D possibly matching TRBD1 (5 bases). The germline V gene encodes CDR1 SGHDN and CDR2 FVKESK. CDR3 length equals 15 residues. The germline V and J ends were trimmed by 3 bases and 10 bases, with 19 bases remaining between them. The CDR3 nucleotides are TGTGCCAGCAGCCAGTGGGGCCTATTCTCTCGGGAGCAGTTCTTC. It codes for CASSQWGLFSREQFF.

Only a few counts were recorded for this clonotype. The rearrangement joins TRBV20-1 to TRBJ2-7; TRBD2 aligns across 7 bases. J was trimmed by 0 bases and V by 4 bases; bases with no gene match: 6. CDR3 size: 14 residues. Germline V gene data show CDR1 as DFQATT and CDR2 as SNEGSKA (reference sequence). The CDR3 DNA follows: TGCAGTGCTACGGCAACTAGCGACTCCTACGAGCAGTACTTC. Translation: CSATATSDSYEQYF.

This clonotype appeared many times. The chain links TRBV9 to TRBJ2-7; TRBD2 might be the D (7 bases). The length of the CDR3 is 14 residues. Germline lookup yields CDR1 SGDLS and CDR2 YYNGEE. V shed 3 bases and J shed 5 bases, with 15 bases lying between them. CDR3 DNA sequence: TGTGCCAGCAGCGGGGGGGGCACCTGGGACGAGCAGTACTTC. Translated: CASSGGGTWDEQYF.

This clonotype was counted ten times or more. The chain is built from TRBV7-8 and TRBJ2-7; D perhaps matches TRBD1 (5 bases). The germline CDR1 and CDR2 sequences are SGHVS and FQNEAQ. This CDR3 region has 12 residues. V was trimmed by 0 bases and J by 6 bases, leaving 6 bases between them. In nucleotides, the CDR3 is TGTGCCAGCAGCTTAGCAGGGGTCGAGCAGTACTTC. It translates to CASSLAGVEQYF.

In this sample, this clonotype turned up a few times. The V gene is TRBV5-1, the J gene TRBJ2-1, with 8 nucleotides matching TRBD1. Germline CDR1 SGHRS, CDR2 YFSETQ. Trimming removed 4 bases from V and 0 bases from J; junction bases left unmatched: 6. The CDR3 consists of 16 residues. CDR3 loop: CASSETGDPSYNEQFF. The CDR3 nucleotides read TGCGCCAGCAGCGAGACAGGGGATCCCTCCTACAATGAGCAGTTCTTC.

This clonotype was recorded at least ten times. The chain carries TRBV7-2 and TRBJ2-7, with D tentatively TRBD2 (5 bases). The CDR3 has 15 amino acids. Germline values: CDR1 SGHTA, CDR2 FQGNSA. V shed 4 bases and J shed 4 bases, with 17 bases lying between them. The chain's CDR3 is CASSSAGPAGYEQYF. In DNA form, the CDR3 reads TGTGCCAGCAGCTCTGCGGGTCCCGCGGGTTACGAGCAGTACTTC.

V gene TRBV5-1 combines with J gene TRBJ2-3; 10 bases fit TRBD2. This CDR3 is built from 16 residues. Losses at the gene ends were 0 bases for V and 2 bases for J; bases not matched to a gene: 3. Germline loops: CDR1 SGHRS, CDR2 YFSETQ. The CDR3 is CASSLDLAGDTDTQYF. The DNA for the CDR3 is TGCGCCAGCAGCTTGGACCTAGCGGGGGACACAGATACGCAGTATTTT.

With respect to this clonotype: This could be a read error, since a much larger clone is one nucleotide away. The gene calls are TRBV18 and TRBJ2-7; a weak D match, TRBD2 (6 bases). Germline-derived CDR1 and CDR2 are KGHSH and LQKENI. CDR3 length: 14 amino acids. The CDR3 region is CAGSRRGSPYEQYF. The DNA for the CDR3 is TGTGCCGGCTCACGGCGGGGAAGCCCCTACGAGCAGTACTTC.

The V call is TRBV30, the J call TRBJ2-7; 8 bases match TRBD2. Germline trimming cut 1 base from V and 0 bases from J; bases unmatched to any gene: 14. The germline V gene encodes CDR1 GTSNPN and CDR2 SVGIG (reference sequence). This CDR3 comprises 18 residues. In nucleotides, the CDR3 is TGTGCCTGGAGTGGCGGTGTTAGCGGGACCGAGAGCTCCTACGAGCAGTACTTC. It yields the protein CAWSGGVSGTESSYEQYF.

This clonotype was found many times. The chain recombines TRBV6-1 with TRBJ2-7; maybe TRBD1 (5 bases). The CDR3 is 13 residues long. Germline V gives CDR1 MNHNS, CDR2 SASEGT. V was shortened by 11 bases and J by 2 bases, with 16 bases between the two germline ends. This CDR3 reads CAGVQGLTYEQYF. DNA for the CDR3: TGTGCCGGGGTCCAGGGTCTAACCTACGAGCAGTACTTC.

The table lists this clonotype with a few counts. This sequence joins TRBV29-1 and TRBJ1-6, with a tentative D call TRBD1 (5 bases). V lost 5 bases, J lost 9 bases, and 14 bases lay in between. CDR1 is SQVTM and CDR2 is ANQGSEA in the germline V gene. The CDR3 length is 13 residues. In DNA, the CDR3 is TGCAGCGTTAGGACGGGGGGAATTTCACCCCTCCACTTT. Its translation is CSVRTGGISPLHF.

V and J are TRBV12-3 or TRBV12-4 and TRBJ2-1; 8 bases agree with TRBD2. The CDR3 is made up of 15 amino acids. Unmatched junction bases numbered 9, after V lost 3 bases and J lost 8 bases. The CDR3 protein is CASSFPSGLVDEQFF. The CDR3 DNA sequence: TGTGCCAGCAGTTTCCCCTCGGGACTAGTGGATGAGCAGTTCTTC.

This clonotype was found a few times. V gene TRBV27 combines with J gene TRBJ2-3; TRBD1 might be the D (6 bases). The CDR3 loop spans 15 amino acids. V lost 3 bases to trimming and J lost 1 base, with 11 bases between them. Germline V CDR1 and CDR2: MNHEY, SMNVEV (reference sequence). The CDR3 coding sequence is TGTGCCAGCAGTTTTATACAGGGCGGCACAGATACGCAGTATTTT. Amino acid sequence: CASSFIQGGTDTQYF.

The table lists this clonotype with a few counts. The chain carries TRBV6-1 and TRBJ2-6, with 10 positions matching TRBD1. The V segment lost 5 bases and the J segment 1 base; nucleotides outside the gene matches: 5. CDR1 MNHNS and CDR2 SASEGT come from the germline V gene. CDR3 length equals 17 residues. The CDR3 sequence is CASSPRQGASGANVLTF. DNA of the CDR3: TGTGCCAGCAGTCCCCGACAGGGGGCTTCTGGGGCCAACGTCCTGACTTTC.

The chain links TRBV20-1 to TRBJ1-6; D is undetermined. Germline V gene sequence: CDR1 DFQATT, CDR2 SNEGSKA (reference sequence). V was pared by 1 base and J by 9 bases, with 13 bases between. The CDR3 consists of 14 residues. CDR3 coding DNA: TGCAGTGCTAGAGCCCCCCGCGATAGTTCACCCCTCCACTTT. This encodes CSARAPRDSSPLHF.

This clonotype has at least ten counts. The V call is TRBV7-9, the J call TRBJ2-7, with D perhaps being TRBD1 or TRBD2 (5 bases each). The V end was cut by 7 bases, the J end by 4 bases, with 14 bases between. Germline V gene lookup returns CDR1 SEHNR and CDR2 FQNEAQ (reference sequence). The CDR3 runs 13 residues. CDR3 amino acids: CASTPGRIYEQYF. CDR3 nucleotide sequence: TGTGCCAGCACCCCGGGACGGATTTACGAGCAGTACTTC.

CDR3 in DNA: TGCAGTGCTAGACAGACTAGCGGGCGACCGAAGTACAATGAGCAGTTCTTC. Translated: CSARQTSGRPKYNEQFF. The rearrangement joins TRBV20-1 to TRBJ2-1, with 10 positions matching TRBD2. CDR3 size: 17 residues. Per germline, CDR1 DFQATT and CDR2 SNEGSKA (reference sequence). Trimming removed 2 bases from V and 4 bases from J; junction bases left unmatched: 11.

This clonotype was found a few times. V and J are TRBV10-3 and TRBJ2-1; no clear D gene. Trimming shortened V by 0 bases and J by 9 bases, and 6 bases separated the two germline ends. CDR1 is ENHRY, CDR2 SYGVKD, per germline. The CDR3 runs 12 residues. CDR3 amino acids: CAISESGGEQFF. DNA of the CDR3: TGTGCCATCAGTGAGTCGGGTGGTGAGCAGTTCTTC.

The CDR3 here is CASSSSGRDTQYF. CDR3 nucleotide sequence: TGTGCCAGCAGCTCTAGCGGGAGAGATACGCAGTATTTT. The chain is built from TRBV6-5 and TRBJ2-3; 10 positions agree with TRBD2. In germline, CDR1 is MNHEY, CDR2 SVGAGI. CDR3 length equals 13 residues. V shed 6 bases and J 5 bases; nucleotides not matched to a gene: 2.

This clonotype was found many times. This sequence joins TRBV5-1 and TRBJ2-7; 11 positions agree with TRBD1. Germline V gene data show CDR1 as SGHRS and CDR2 as YFSETQ. V lost 4 bases and J lost 4; bases outside the gene matches: 4. CDR3 size: 14 residues. CDR3 sequence reads: CASSTGTGGYEQYF. For the CDR3, the DNA is TGCGCCAGCAGCACCGGGACAGGGGGATACGAGCAGTACTTC.

This clonotype has ten or more counts. The chain couples TRBV6-4 to TRBJ2-6; D gene uncertain. The V gene's germline CDR1 is MRHNA and CDR2 SNTAGT. V was shortened by 3 bases and J by 4 bases, with 7 bases between the two germline ends. The CDR3 extends over 14 amino acids. CDR3 coding DNA: TGTGCCAGCAGTGAGGGAACCGGGGCCAACGTCCTGACTTTC. Translated, it gives CASSEGTGANVLTF.